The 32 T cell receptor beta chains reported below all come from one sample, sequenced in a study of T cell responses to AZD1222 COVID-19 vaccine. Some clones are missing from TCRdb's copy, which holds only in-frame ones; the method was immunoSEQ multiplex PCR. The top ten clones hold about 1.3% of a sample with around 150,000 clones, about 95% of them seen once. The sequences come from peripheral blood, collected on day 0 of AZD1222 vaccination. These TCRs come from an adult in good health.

This chain's CDR3 is CASSRVMNTEAFF. For the CDR3, the DNA is TGTGCCAGCAGCCGAGTTATGAACACTGAAGCTTTCTTT. The chain uses TRBV7-6 and TRBJ1-1; D is unclear. Per germline, CDR1 SGHVS and CDR2 FNYEAQ. The ends were cut back, 5 bases at V and 0 bases at J, with 7 bases in the middle. The CDR3 spans 13 residues.

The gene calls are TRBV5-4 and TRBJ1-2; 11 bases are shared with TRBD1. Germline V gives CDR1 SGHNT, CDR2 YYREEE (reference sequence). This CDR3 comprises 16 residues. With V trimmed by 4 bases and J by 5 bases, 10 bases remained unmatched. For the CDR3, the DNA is TGTGCCAGCAGCGCCGGACAGGGGGCTTGGTCTTATGGCTACACCTTC. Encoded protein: CASSAGQGAWSYGYTF.

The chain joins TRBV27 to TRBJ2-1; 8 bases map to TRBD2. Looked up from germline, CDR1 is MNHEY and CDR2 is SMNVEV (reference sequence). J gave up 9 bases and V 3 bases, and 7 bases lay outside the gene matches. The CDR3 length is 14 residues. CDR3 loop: CASSLVPGGGEQFF. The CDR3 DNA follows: TGTGCCAGCAGTTTGGTTCCGGGAGGGGGTGAGCAGTTCTTC.

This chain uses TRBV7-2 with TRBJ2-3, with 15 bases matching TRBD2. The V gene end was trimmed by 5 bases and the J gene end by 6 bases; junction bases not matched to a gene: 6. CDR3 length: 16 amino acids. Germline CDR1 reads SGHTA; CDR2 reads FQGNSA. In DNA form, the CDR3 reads TGTGCCAGCAGCGACGGACTAGCGGGAGGGTGGGATACGCAGTATTTT. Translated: CASSDGLAGGWDTQYF.

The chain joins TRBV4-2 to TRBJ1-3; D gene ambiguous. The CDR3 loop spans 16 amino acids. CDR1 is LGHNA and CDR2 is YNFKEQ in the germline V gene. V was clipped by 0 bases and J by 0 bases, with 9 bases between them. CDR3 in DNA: TGTGCCAGCAGCCAAGATAGGCAGGACTCTGGAAACACCATATATTTT. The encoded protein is CASSQDRQDSGNTIYF.

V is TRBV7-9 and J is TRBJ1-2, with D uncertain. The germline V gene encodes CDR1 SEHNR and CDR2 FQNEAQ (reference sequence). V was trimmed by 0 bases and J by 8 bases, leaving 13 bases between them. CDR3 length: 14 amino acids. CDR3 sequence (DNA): TGTGCCAGCAGCTTAGCGAATCCGGGTACGGGCTACACCTTC. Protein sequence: CASSLANPGTGYTF. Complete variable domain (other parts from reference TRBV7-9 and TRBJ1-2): DTGVSQNPRHKITKRGQNVTFRCDPISEHNRLYWYRQTLGQGPEFLTYFQNEAQLEKSRLLSDRFSAERPKGSFSTLEIQRTEQGDSAMYLCASSLANPGTGYTFGSGTRLTVV.

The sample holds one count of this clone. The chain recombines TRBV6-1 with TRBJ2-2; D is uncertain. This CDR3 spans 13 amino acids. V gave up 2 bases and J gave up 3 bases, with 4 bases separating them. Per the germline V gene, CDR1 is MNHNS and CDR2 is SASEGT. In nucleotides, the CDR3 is TGTGCCAGCAGTGAAAAGGACACCGGGGAGCTGTTTTTT. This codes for CASSEKDTGELFF.

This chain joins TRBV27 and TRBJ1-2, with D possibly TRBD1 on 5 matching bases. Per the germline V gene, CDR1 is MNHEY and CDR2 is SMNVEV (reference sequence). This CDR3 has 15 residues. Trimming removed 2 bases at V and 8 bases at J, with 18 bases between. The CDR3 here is CASSLAGTRPWGYTF. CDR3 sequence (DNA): TGTGCCAGCAGTTTAGCAGGGACTCGGCCGTGGGGCTACACCTTC.

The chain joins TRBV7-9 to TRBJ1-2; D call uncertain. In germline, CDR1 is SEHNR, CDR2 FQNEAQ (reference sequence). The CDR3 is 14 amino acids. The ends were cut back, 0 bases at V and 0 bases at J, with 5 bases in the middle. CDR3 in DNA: TGTGCCAGCAGCTTAGCGTTTACTAACTATGGCTACACCTTC. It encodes CASSLAFTNYGYTF.

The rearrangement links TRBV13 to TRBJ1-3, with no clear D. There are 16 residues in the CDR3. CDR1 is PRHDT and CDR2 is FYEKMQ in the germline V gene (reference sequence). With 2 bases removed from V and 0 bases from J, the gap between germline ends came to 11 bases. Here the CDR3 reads CASSLLGALSGNTIYF. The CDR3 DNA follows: TGTGCCAGCAGCTTACTCGGAGCACTCTCTGGAAACACCATATATTTT.

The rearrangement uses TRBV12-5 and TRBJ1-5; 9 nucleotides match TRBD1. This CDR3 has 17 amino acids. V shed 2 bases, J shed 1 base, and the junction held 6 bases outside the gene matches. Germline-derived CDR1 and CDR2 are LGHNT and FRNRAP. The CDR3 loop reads CASGLLPGTGSNQPQHF. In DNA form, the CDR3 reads TGTGCTAGTGGTTTGTTACCCGGGACAGGGAGCAATCAGCCCCAGCATTTT.

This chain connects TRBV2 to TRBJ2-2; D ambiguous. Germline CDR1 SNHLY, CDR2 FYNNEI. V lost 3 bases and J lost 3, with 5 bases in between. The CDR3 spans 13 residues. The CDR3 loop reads CASSEDYTGELFF. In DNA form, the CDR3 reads TGTGCCAGCAGTGAGGATTACACCGGGGAGCTGTTTTTT.

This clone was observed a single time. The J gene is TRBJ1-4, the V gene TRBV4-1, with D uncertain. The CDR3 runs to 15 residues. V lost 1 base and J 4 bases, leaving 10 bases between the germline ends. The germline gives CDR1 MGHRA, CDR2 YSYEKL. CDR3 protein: CASSQVGLVNEKLFF. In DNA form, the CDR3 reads TGCGCCAGCAGCCAAGTCGGCTTAGTTAATGAAAAACTGTTTTTT.

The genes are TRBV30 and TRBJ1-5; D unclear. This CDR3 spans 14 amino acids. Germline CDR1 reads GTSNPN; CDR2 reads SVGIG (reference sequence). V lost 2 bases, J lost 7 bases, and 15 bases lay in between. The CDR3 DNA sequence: TGTGCCTGGAGTTCTACTCGGAATCCGCAGCCCCAGCATTTT. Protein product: CAWSSTRNPQPQHF.

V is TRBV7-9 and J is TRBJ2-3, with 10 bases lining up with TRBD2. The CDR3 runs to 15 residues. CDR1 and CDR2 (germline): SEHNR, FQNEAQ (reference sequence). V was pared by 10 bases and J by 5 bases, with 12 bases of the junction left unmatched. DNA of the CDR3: TGTGCCACGCCCCTAGCGGGGGAAGGGGGAGATACGCAGTATTTT. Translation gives CATPLAGEGGDTQYF.

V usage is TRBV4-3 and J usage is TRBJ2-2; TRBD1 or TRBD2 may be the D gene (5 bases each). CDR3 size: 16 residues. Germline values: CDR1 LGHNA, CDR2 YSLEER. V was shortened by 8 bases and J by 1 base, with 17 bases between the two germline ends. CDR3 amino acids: CASSLGPRENTGELFF. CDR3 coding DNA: TGCGCCAGCTCCTTGGGGCCCCGGGAGAACACCGGGGAGCTGTTTTTT.

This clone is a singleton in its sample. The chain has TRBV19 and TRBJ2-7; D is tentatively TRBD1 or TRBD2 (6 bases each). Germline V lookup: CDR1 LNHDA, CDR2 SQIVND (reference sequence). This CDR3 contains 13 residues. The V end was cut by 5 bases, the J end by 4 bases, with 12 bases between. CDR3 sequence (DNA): TGTGCCAGTAGTCGAAAAGGGGGGTACGAGCAGTACGTC. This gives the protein CASSRKGGYEQYV.

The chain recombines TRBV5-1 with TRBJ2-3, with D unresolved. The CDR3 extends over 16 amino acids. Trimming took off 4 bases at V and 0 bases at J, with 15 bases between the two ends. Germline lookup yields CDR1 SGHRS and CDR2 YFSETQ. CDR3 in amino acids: CASSPTPAVSTDTQYF. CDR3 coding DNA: TGCGCCAGCAGCCCGACCCCCGCCGTTAGCACAGATACGCAGTATTTT.

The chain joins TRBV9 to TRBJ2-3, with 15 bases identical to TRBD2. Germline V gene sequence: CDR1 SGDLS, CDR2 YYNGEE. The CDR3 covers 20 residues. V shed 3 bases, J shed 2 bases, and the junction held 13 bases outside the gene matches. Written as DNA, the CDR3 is TGTGCCAGCAGCGAGCGGACTCCCGGGACTAGCGGGAGGCTCACAGATACGCAGTATTTT. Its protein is CASSERTPGTSGRLTDTQYF.

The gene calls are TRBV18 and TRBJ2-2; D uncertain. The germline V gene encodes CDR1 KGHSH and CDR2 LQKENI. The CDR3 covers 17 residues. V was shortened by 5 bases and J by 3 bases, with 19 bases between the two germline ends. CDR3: CASSSLIHLLDTGELFF. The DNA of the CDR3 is TGTGCCAGCTCATCACTTATTCACCTCTTGGACACCGGGGAGCTGTTTTTT. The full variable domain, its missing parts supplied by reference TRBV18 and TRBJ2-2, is NAGVMQNPRHLVRRRGQEARLRCSPMKGHSHVYWYRQLPEEGLKFMVYLQKENIIDESGMPKERFSAEFPKEGPSILRIQQVVRGDSAAYFCASSSLIHLLDTGELFFGEGSRLTVL.

CDR3 sequence reads: CASTGGQGNQPQHF. CDR3 sequence (DNA): TGTGCCAGTACTGGGGGACAGGGCAATCAGCCCCAGCATTTT. The V and J genes are TRBV6-8 and TRBJ1-5; 8 nucleotides line up with TRBD1. The CDR3 has 14 amino acids. With V trimmed by 9 bases and J by 2 bases, 6 bases remained unmatched. Germline lookup yields CDR1 MNHGY and CDR2 SAAAGT.

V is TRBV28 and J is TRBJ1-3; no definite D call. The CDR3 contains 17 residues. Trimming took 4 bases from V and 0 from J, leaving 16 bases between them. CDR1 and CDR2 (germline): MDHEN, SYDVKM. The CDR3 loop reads CASSWDLGPPSGNTIYF. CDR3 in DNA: TGTGCCAGCAGTTGGGATTTAGGGCCGCCCTCTGGAAACACCATATATTTT.

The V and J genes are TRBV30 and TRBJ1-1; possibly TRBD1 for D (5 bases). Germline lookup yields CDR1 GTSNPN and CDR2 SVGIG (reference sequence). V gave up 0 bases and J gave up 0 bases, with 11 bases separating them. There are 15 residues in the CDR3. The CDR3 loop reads CAWSVRGRMNTEAFF. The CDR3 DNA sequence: TGTGCCTGGAGTGTGAGGGGCCGAATGAACACTGAAGCTTTCTTT.

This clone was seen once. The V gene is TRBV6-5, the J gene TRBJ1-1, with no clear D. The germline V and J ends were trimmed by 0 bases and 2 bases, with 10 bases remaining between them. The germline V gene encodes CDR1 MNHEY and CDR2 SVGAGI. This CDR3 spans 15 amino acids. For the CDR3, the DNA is TGTGCCAGCAGTTACTCACCCAATGGAAACACTGAAGCTTTCTTT. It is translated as CASSYSPNGNTEAFF.

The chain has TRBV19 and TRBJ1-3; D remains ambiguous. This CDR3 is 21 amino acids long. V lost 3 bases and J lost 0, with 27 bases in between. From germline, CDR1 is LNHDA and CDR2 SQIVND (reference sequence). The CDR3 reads CASSMPLPLRGQINSGNTIYF. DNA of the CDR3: TGTGCCAGTAGTATGCCCCTCCCCCTCCGCGGGCAGATCAACTCTGGAAACACCATATATTTT.

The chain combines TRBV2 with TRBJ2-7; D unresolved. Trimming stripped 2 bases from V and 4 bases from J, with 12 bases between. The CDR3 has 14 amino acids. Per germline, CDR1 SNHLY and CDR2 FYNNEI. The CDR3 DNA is TGTGCCAGCAGTGAAAGCCTAGATCCGTACGAGCAGTACGTC. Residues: CASSESLDPYEQYV.

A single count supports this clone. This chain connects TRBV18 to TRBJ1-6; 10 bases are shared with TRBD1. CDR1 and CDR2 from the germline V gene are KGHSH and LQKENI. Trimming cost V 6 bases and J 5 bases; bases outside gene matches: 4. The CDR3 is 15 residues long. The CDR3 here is CASSVGQGDNSPLHF. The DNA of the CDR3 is TGTGCCAGCTCGGTCGGACAGGGGGATAATTCACCCCTCCACTTT.

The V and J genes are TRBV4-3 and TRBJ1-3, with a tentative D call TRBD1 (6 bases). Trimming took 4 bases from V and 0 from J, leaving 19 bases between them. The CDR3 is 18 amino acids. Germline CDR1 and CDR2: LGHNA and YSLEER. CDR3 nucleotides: TGCGCCAGCAGCCCCTATTCAGGGGATCCTTTCTCTGGAAACACCATATATTTT. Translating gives CASSPYSGDPFSGNTIYF.

The CDR3 DNA sequence: TGTGCCAGCAGCAGGACAGGCGGGTTGTCATCCTACGAGCAGTACGTC. Translation gives CASSRTGGLSSYEQYV. The V call is TRBV7-2, the J call TRBJ2-7; TRBD1 aligns across 7 bases. The germline V gene encodes CDR1 SGHTA and CDR2 FQGNSA. The CDR3 loop spans 16 amino acids. V shed 5 bases and J 1 base; nucleotides not matched to a gene: 11.

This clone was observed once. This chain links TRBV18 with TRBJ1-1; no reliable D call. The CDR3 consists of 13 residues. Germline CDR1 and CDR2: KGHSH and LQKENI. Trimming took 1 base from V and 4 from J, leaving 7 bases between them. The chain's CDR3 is CASSPHPSTEAFF. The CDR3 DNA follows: TGTGCCAGCTCACCACATCCATCCACTGAAGCTTTCTTT.

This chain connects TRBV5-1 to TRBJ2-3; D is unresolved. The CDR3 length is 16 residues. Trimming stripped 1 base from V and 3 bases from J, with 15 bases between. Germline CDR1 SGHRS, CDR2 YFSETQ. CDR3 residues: CASSLTQSDGTDTQYF. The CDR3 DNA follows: TGCGCCAGCAGCTTGACTCAAAGCGATGGTACAGATACGCAGTATTTT.

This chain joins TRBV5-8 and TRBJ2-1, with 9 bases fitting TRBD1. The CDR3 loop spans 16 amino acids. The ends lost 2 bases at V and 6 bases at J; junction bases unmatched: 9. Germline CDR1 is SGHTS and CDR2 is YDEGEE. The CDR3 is CASSFLQGARGNEQFF. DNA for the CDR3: TGTGCCAGCAGCTTTTTACAGGGGGCGCGGGGCAATGAGCAGTTCTTC.